Sequencing of this TCR beta chain was carried out in a study of blood T cell repertoires in COVID-19. Study at large: Samples representing acute and convalescent COVID-19 were sourced from the United States, Italy and Spain. In each case, the material was cDNA or gDNA derived from T cells, B-cell-depleted T cells, or PBMCs.

Patients in Seattle were enrolled during active infection, then followed longitudinally. Germline V gene data show CDR1 as SGHTA and CDR2 as FQGNSA. This CDR3 has 15 residues. After removal of 5 bases from V and 9 bases from J, the junction contained 14 bases not matched to a gene. Profiled with immunoSEQ multiplex PCR; TCRdb holds only in-frame clones, not every one. The data hold a few hundred thousand clones, with 80% to 85% observed a single time. This clone was seen only once. This chain joins TRBV7-2 and TRBJ2-3; 7 bases are shared with TRBD2. Sequencing used peripheral blood. The receptor was derived from an older person with COVID-19, enrolled during active disease. The DNA for the CDR3 is TGTGCCAGCAGCCCACGACTGGGCGGGAGCCAAACGCAGTATTTT. Protein sequence: CASSPRLGGSQTQYF. Based on the CDR3 plus reference TRBV7-2 and TRBJ2-3, the full variable domain is GAGVSQSPSNKVTEKGKDVELRCDPISGHTALYWYRQSLGQGLEFLIYFQGNSAPDKSGLPSDRFSAERTGGSVSTLTIQRTQQEDSAVYLCASSPRLGGSQTQYFGPGTRLTVL.